The 10 T cell receptor beta chains given below trace back to one sample, sequenced in a study of human T cells and chemical hapten exposure. Time point in this sample: patch test 1, 2 weeks after DPC sensitization. Indicated treatment: therapeutic diphenylcyclopropenone sensitization with weekly scalp DPC. TCRdb ran MiXCR on the RACE reads and lists one entry per CDR3 protein. There are about 340,000 distinct CDR3 sequences in the sample; approximately 6.3% occur only once, and approximately 8.9% lies in the top ten. Sequenced here: whole blood, sampled in connection with sensitization to the hapten diphenylcyclopropenone (DPC). The receptors were sampled from a woman aged 18 to 35 with alopecia areata. Some clones in this sample may be carry-over from other donors' samples.

This clonotype was counted only a few times. The V call is TRBV9, the J call TRBJ1-1; perhaps TRBD1 as D (5 bases). The V and J ends lost 4 bases and 3 bases respectively, with 13 bases between them. The CDR3 runs 14 residues. Germline CDR1 is SGDLS and CDR2 is YYNGEE. Here the CDR3 reads CASSPTRGDTEAFF. The DNA for the CDR3 is TGTGCCAGCAGCCCGACCCGGGGGGACACTGAAGCTTTCTTT.

The chain is built from TRBV7-2 and TRBJ2-4; D not certain. The CDR3 consists of 15 residues. Germline CDR1 SGHTA, CDR2 FQGNSA. The V and J ends lost 5 bases and 0 bases respectively, with 11 bases between them. The DNA for the CDR3 is TGTGCCAGCAGCCCTTTTTACCTAGCCAAAAACATTCAGTACTTC. Protein sequence: CASSPFYLAKNIQYF.

This clonotype came up a few times. The V and J genes are TRBV20-1 and TRBJ1-5; possibly TRBD1 for D (6 bases). Trimming stripped 6 bases from V and 1 base from J, with 19 bases between. CDR3 length: 16 residues. Germline V lookup: CDR1 DFQATT, CDR2 SNEGSKA (reference sequence). The CDR3 protein is CSAGTQGSMSNQPQHF. The CDR3 DNA reads as TGCAGTGCAGGGACACAGGGTTCTATGAGCAATCAGCCCCAGCATTTT.

V is TRBV3-1 and J is TRBJ2-1, with D perhaps TRBD1 or TRBD2 (6 bases each). Trimming took off 4 bases at V and 8 bases at J, with 21 bases between the two ends. This CDR3 is 16 amino acids long. Germline V gives CDR1 LGHDT, CDR2 YNNKEL (reference sequence). CDR3 region: CASSRTIRGPMYEQFF. For the CDR3, the DNA is TGTGCCAGCAGCCGGACCATCCGGGGGCCTATGTATGAGCAGTTCTTC.

This clonotype appeared a few times. Compared with germline, one end of the junction differs, possibly owing to a read error. V usage is TRBV13 and J usage is TRBJ2-3, with TRBD2 matching over 11 bases. The CDR3 loop spans 15 amino acids. Germline values: CDR1 PRHDT, CDR2 FYEKMQ (reference sequence). CDR3 residues: CASSFRPKSSGGSNF. The CDR3, as DNA: TGTGCCAGCAGCTTTCGGCCCAAATCTAGCGGGGGGAGTAATTTT.

This clonotype was seen only a few times. The genes are TRBV4-3 and TRBJ1-2, with no clear D. CDR1 and CDR2 (germline): LGHNA, YSLEER. V was shortened by 0 bases and J by 7 bases, with 21 bases between the two germline ends. The CDR3 sequence is 17 residues long. The CDR3 spells CASSQDFGQVPTGGYTF. The CDR3 DNA sequence: TGCGCCAGCAGCCAAGATTTCGGGCAGGTCCCCACCGGTGGCTACACCTTC.

This clonotype was seen a few times. This chain connects TRBV7-9 to TRBJ2-3, with a weak D call TRBD2 (6 bases). This CDR3 region has 11 residues. CDR1 is SEHNR, CDR2 FQNEAQ, per germline (reference sequence). CDR3 DNA sequence: TGTCTGGCGGGGAGCACAGATACGCAGTATTTT. Its protein product is CLAGSTDTQYF.

The rearrangement uses TRBV18 and TRBJ2-4; a possible D gene is TRBD2 (5 bases). Germline CDR1 reads KGHSH; CDR2 reads LQKENI. CDR3 size: 15 residues. V lost 5 bases and J 0 bases, leaving 11 bases between the germline ends. DNA for the CDR3: TGTGCCAGCTCAAAAGCGGCACTAGCCAAAAACATTCAGTACTTC. This encodes CASSKAALAKNIQYF. Looking up the rest from reference TRBV18 and TRBJ2-4 gives the full variable domain: NAGVMQNPRHLVRRRGQEARLRCSPMKGHSHVYWYRQLPEEGLKFMVYLQKENIIDESGMPKERFSAEFPKEGPSILRIQQVVRGDSAAYFCASSKAALAKNIQYFGAGTRLSVL.

This clonotype was seen more than once but under ten times. The chain uses TRBV20-1 and TRBJ2-3; 12 bases align to TRBD2. V lost 4 bases to trimming and J lost 0 bases; unmatched junction nucleotides: 8. CDR3 size: 17 residues. Germline assignment: CDR1 DFQATT and CDR2 SNEGSKA (reference sequence). The CDR3 bases are TGCAGTGCTAAGACTAGCGGGGGCACCTCTAGCACAGATACGCAGTATTTT. This translates into CSAKTSGGTSSTDTQYF.

In its sample, this clonotype was seen a few times. The V gene is TRBV5-1, the J gene TRBJ1-6, with D hard to call. The V and J ends lost 0 bases and 0 bases respectively, with 7 bases between them. Germline V gene lookup returns CDR1 SGHRS and CDR2 YFSETQ. CDR3 length: 16 amino acids. The CDR3: CASSLDRSSYNSPLHF. CDR3 bases: TGCGCCAGCAGCTTGGATCGGAGCTCCTATAATTCACCCCTCCACTTT.